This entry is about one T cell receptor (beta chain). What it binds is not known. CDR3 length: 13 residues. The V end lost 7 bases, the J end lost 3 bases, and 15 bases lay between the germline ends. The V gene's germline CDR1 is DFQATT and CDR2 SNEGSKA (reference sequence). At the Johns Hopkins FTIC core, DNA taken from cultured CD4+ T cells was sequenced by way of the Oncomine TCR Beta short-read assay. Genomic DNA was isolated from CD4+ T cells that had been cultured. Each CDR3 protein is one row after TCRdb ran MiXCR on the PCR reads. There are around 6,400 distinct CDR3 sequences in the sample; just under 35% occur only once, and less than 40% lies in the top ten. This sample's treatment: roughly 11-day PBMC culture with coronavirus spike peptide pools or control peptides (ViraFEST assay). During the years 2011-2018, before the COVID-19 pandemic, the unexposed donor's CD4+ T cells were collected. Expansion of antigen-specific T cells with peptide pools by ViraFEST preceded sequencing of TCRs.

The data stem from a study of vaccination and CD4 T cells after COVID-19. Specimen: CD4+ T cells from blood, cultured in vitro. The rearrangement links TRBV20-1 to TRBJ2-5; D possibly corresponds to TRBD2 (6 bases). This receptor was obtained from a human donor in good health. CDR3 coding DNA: TGCAGTGGTCGGGCTAGCGTTGAAGAGACCCAGTACTTC. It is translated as CSGRASVEETQYF.